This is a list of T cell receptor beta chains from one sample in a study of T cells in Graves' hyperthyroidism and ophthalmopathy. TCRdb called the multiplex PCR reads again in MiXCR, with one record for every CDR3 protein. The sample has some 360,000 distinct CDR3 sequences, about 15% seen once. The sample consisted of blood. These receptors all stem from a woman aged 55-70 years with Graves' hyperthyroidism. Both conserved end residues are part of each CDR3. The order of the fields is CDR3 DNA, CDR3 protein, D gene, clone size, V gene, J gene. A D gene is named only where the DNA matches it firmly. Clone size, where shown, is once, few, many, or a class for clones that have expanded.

TGTGCCAGCAGTGATATGGGACTGAGCAATCAGCCCCAGCATTTT	CASSDMGLSNQPQHF	-	many	TRBV12-3/TRBV12-4	TRBJ1-5
TGCGCCAGCAGCCTCACGACTAGCGATGCCTACGAGCAGTACTTC	CASSLTTSDAYEQYF	TRBD2	many	TRBV4-1	TRBJ2-7
TGTGCCAGCAGTTACTTAGGACTAGCGGGAGCGAACACCGGGGAGCTGTTTTTT	CASSYLGLAGANTGELFF	TRBD2	many	TRBV6-6	TRBJ2-2
TGTGCCAGCAGCTCCGGACTAGCGGGGGGGGAAACAAATGAGCAGTTCTTC	CASSSGLAGGETNEQFF	TRBD2	few	TRBV7-9	TRBJ2-1
TGTGCCATCAGGACAGGGGAGCGGGAGCAGTACTTC	CAIRTGEREQYF	TRBD1	many	TRBV10-3	TRBJ2-7
TGTGCCAGCAGCCTGGCGGGGGGCGGGGGCGCAGATACGCAGTATTTT	CASSLAGGGGADTQYF	TRBD2	many	TRBV3-1	TRBJ2-3
TGTGCCATTGCCGGGACAACAGTCCTCGAAGACGGTACGCAGTATTTT	CAIAGTTVLEDGTQYF	-	many	TRBV10-3	TRBJ2-3
TGTGCCAGCAGCCTAAGGGACTCCCCGAACACCGGGGAGCTGTTTTTT	CASSLRDSPNTGELFF	-	many	TRBV5-5	TRBJ2-2
TGTGCCAGCAGGACTGACAGGGGGCGAAGCACAGATACGCAGTATTTT	CASRTDRGRSTDTQYF	TRBD1	many	TRBV28	TRBJ2-3
TGTGCCAGCAGTGGAACAGGGACCGGGCCCCGGTATTACGAGCAGTACTTC	CASSGTGTGPRYYEQYF	-	-	TRBV2	TRBJ2-7
TGCAGTGCAAAGACAGGGTCATCAGTAGAGACCCAGTACTTC	CSAKTGSSVETQYF	TRBD1	many	TRBV20-1	TRBJ2-5
TGTGCCAGCAGTTACTCGCGGGGGTTTGGTACCCAGTACTTC	CASSYSRGFGTQYF	TRBD2	many	TRBV6-6	TRBJ2-5
TGTGCCAGCACCTCGCGGGACAGGGGGCTCTACGAGCAGTACTTC	CASTSRDRGLYEQYF	TRBD1	many	TRBV5-6	TRBJ2-7
TGTGCCAGCAGTGAGAATCGGCTAGCGGTCACAGATACGCAGTATTTT	CASSENRLAVTDTQYF	TRBD2	many	TRBV2	TRBJ2-3
TGTGCTAGTGGTTTGGTACAGAGTAATCAGCCCCAGCATTTT	CASGLVQSNQPQHF	-	many	TRBV12-5	TRBJ1-5
TGTGCCAGCAGCTTTACGACAGGGCGACAAGAGACCCAGTACTTC	CASSFTTGRQETQYF	TRBD1	-	TRBV7-9	TRBJ2-5
TGCGCCAGCAGCCGCCCGGACAGGAATGAAAAACTGTTTTTT	CASSRPDRNEKLFF	TRBD1	-	TRBV4-1	TRBJ1-4
TGTGCCAGCAGTTACGGTCGGGGAGGCCCAGATACGCAGTATTTT	CASSYGRGGPDTQYF	-	many	TRBV6-6	TRBJ2-3
TGTGCCAGCAGCATTGACAGGATGAGGGAGACCCAGTACTTC	CASSIDRMRETQYF	-	many	TRBV12-3/TRBV12-4	TRBJ2-5
TGTGCCAGCAGTATGGGGCCGAGCGGGGAGCTGTTTTTT	CASSMGPSGELFF	-	few	TRBV2	TRBJ2-2
TGTGCCAGCAGCCCTGGGGGTTTCTACGAGCAGTACTTC	CASSPGGFYEQYF	-	many	TRBV3-1	TRBJ2-7
TGCGCCAGCAGCGCACAGGGGGGAGATACGCAGTATTTT	CASSAQGGDTQYF	TRBD1	-	TRBV5-1	TRBJ2-3
TGTGCCAGCAGACGCCGACAGAATCAGCCCCAGCATTTT	CASRRRQNQPQHF	-	many	TRBV6-1	TRBJ1-5
TGTGCCAGCAGCCAAGATCGAGGAGTAGGGACAGATACGCAGTATTTT	CASSQDRGVGTDTQYF	-	many	TRBV3-1	TRBJ2-3
TGTGCCAGCAGTGAACTTTGGGGCACTGAAGCTTTCTTT	CASSELWGTEAFF	-	few	TRBV6-1	TRBJ1-1
TGCGCCAGCAGCTCCCCGGACAGGGGAACCACTGAAGCTTTCTTT	CASSSPDRGTTEAFF	TRBD1	-	TRBV5-1	TRBJ1-1
TGCGCCAGCAGCTTACAGGGGGCAACTAGTGAAAAACTGTTTTTT	CASSLQGATSEKLFF	TRBD1	few	TRBV5-1	TRBJ1-4
TGTGCCATCAAGAAGGACACAAGCACAGATACGCAGTATTTT	CAIKKDTSTDTQYF	-	-	TRBV10-3	TRBJ2-3
TGTGCCAGCAGCGAAGTTTCGGCAGGGACAGGGGGGTACGAGCAGTACTTC	CASSEVSAGTGGYEQYF	TRBD1	-	TRBV6-1	TRBJ2-7
TGCGCCAGCAGCGTTGGACTAGCGGGAGCAGATACGCAGTATTTT	CASSVGLAGADTQYF	TRBD2	many	TRBV5-1	TRBJ2-3
TGTGCCAGCAGTCTAACCACGTGGGCTGGGGCCAACGTCCTGACTTTC	CASSLTTWAGANVLTF	-	-	TRBV28	TRBJ2-6
TGCGCCAGCAGCTTGGGGACTAGCGGGGGCCTTTACAATGAGCAGTTCTTC	CASSLGTSGGLYNEQFF	TRBD2	many	TRBV5-1	TRBJ2-1
TGTGCCAGCAGCGACGCACCGGGACGGATGAACACTGAAGCTTTCTTT	CASSDAPGRMNTEAFF	-	-	TRBV11-1	TRBJ1-1
TGTGCCAGCAGTGTGAGGACTAGCGGCCATTACAATGAGCAGTTCTTC	CASSVRTSGHYNEQFF	TRBD2	many	TRBV6-1	TRBJ2-1
TGCGGCGTTGAGGGGATCTATGGCTACACCTTC	CGVEGIYGYTF	-	few	TRBV29-1	TRBJ1-2
TGTGCCAGCAGTTTTCCAACCGACAGATTCTCCTACGAGCAGTACTTC	CASSFPTDRFSYEQYF	-	few	TRBV27	TRBJ2-7
TGTGCCAGCAGTTACTCAGCTGGGGTCGTTAAGGAGCAGTACTTC	CASSYSAGVVKEQYF	-	-	TRBV6-6	TRBJ2-7
TGCGCCAGCAGCTGGACAGGGTCGGAGGTGAATGAGCAGTTCTTC	CASSWTGSEVNEQFF	TRBD1	many	TRBV5-1	TRBJ2-1
TGTGCCAGCTCACGAAACGGGCGACACATCGGCTCCTACGAGCAGTACTTC	CASSRNGRHIGSYEQYF	-	many	TRBV18	TRBJ2-7
TGCAGTGCTAGAGGTCAAAATTCGGGACTAGCTTATTACAATGAGCAGTTCTTC	CSARGQNSGLAYYNEQFF	TRBD2	few	TRBV20-1	TRBJ2-1
TGTGCCAGCAGAAGTACAGGGGTCGGTGAGCAGTTCTTC	CASRSTGVGEQFF	TRBD1	-	TRBV25-1	TRBJ2-1
TGTGCCAGCAGCCCCCGACTAGCGGGATGGGAAGAGACCCAGTACTTC	CASSPRLAGWEETQYF	TRBD2	-	TRBV5-1	TRBJ2-5